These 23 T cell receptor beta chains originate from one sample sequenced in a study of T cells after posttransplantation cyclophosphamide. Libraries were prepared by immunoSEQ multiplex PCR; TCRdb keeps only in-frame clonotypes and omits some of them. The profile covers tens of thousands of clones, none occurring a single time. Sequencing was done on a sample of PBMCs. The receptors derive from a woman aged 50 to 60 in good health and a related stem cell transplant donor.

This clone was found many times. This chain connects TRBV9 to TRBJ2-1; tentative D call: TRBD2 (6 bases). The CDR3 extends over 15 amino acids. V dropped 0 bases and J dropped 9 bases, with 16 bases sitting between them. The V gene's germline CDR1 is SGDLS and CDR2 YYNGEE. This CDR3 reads CASSVDLARAVEQFF. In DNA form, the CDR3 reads TGTGCCAGCAGCGTAGACCTAGCGCGTGCGGTTGAGCAGTTCTTC.

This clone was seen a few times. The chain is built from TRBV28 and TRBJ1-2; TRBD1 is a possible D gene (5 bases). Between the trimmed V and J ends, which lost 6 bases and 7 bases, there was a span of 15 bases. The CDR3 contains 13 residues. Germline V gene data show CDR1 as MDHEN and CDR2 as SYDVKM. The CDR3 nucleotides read TGTGCCAGCAGCCCCCCAATTGACAGTGGCTACACCTTC. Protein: CASSPPIDSGYTF.

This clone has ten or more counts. The CDR3 DNA reads as TGTGCCAGCACTAGGACAGGGGGCACCGGTGGCTACACCTTC. It specifies CASTRTGGTGGYTF. The chain combines TRBV2 with TRBJ1-2; 11 bases align to TRBD1. This CDR3 has 14 amino acids. V trimming: 7 bases; J trimming: 7 bases; junction bases outside the gene matches: 8. The germline CDR1 and CDR2 sequences are SNHLY and FYNNEI.

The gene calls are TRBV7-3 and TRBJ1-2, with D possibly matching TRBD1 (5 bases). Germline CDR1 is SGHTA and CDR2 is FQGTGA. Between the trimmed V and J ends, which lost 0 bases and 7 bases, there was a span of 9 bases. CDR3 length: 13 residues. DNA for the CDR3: TGTGCCAGCAGCTTAACTACGGGGGGTGGCTACACCTTC. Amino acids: CASSLTTGGGYTF.

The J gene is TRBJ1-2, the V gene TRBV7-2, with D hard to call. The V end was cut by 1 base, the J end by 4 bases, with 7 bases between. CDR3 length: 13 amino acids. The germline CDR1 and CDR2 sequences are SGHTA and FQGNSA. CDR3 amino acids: CASSLDSSYGYTF. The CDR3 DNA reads TGTGCCAGCAGCTTAGACAGCTCCTATGGCTACACCTTC.

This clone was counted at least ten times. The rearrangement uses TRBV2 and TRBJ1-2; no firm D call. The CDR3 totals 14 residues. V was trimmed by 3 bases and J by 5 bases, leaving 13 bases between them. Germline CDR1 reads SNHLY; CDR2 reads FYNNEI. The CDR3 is CASSDSPRLYGYTF. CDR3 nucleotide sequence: TGTGCCAGCAGTGATTCTCCGCGACTTTATGGCTACACCTTC.

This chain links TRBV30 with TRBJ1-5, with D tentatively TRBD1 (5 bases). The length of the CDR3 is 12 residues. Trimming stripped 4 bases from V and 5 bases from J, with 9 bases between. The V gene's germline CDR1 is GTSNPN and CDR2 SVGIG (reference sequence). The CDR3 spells CAWNKGDQPQHF. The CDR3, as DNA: TGTGCCTGGAATAAAGGGGATCAGCCCCAGCATTTT. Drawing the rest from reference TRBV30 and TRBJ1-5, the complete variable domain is SQTIHQWPATLVQPVGSPLSLECTVEGTSNPNLYWYRQAAGRGLQLLFYSVGIGQISSEVPQNLSASRPQDRQFILSSKKLLLSDSGFYLCAWNKGDQPQHFGDGTRLSIL.

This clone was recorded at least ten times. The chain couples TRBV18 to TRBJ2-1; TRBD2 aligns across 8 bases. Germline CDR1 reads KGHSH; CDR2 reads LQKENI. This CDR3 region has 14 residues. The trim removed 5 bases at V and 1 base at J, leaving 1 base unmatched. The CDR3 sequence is CASSGTRSYNEQFF. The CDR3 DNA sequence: TGTGCCAGCTCAGGGACTAGGTCCTACAATGAGCAGTTCTTC.

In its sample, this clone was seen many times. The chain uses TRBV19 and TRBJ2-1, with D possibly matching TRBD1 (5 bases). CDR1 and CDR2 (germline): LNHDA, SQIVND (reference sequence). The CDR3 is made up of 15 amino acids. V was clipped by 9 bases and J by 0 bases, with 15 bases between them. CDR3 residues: CASNPRGYSYNEQFF. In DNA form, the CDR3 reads TGTGCCAGCAACCCTAGGGGATACTCCTACAATGAGCAGTTCTTC. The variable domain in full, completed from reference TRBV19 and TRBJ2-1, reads DGGITQSPKYLFRKEGQNVTLSCEQNLNHDAMYWYRQDPGQGLRLIYYSQIVNDFQKGDIAEGYSVSREKKESFPLTVTSAQKNPTAFYLCASNPRGYSYNEQFFGPGTRLTVL.

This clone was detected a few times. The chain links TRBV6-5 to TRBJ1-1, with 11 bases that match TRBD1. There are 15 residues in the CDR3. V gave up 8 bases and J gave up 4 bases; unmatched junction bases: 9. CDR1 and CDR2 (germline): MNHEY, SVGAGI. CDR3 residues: CASLNSGTGGTEAFF. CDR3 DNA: TGTGCCAGCCTAAATTCCGGGACAGGGGGCACTGAAGCTTTCTTT.

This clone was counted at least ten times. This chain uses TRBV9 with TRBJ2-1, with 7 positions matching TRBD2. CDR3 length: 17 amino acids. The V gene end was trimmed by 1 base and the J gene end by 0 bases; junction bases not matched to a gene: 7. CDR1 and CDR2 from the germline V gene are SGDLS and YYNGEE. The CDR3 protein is CASSVRLALNSYNEQFF. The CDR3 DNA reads TGTGCCAGCAGCGTAAGACTAGCTCTAAACTCCTACAATGAGCAGTTCTTC. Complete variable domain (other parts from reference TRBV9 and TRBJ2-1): DSGVTQTPKHLITATGQRVTLRCSPRSGDLSVYWYQQSLDQGLQFLIQYYNGEERAKGNILERFSAQQFPDLHSELNLSSLELGDSALYFCASSVRLALNSYNEQFFGPGTRLTVL.

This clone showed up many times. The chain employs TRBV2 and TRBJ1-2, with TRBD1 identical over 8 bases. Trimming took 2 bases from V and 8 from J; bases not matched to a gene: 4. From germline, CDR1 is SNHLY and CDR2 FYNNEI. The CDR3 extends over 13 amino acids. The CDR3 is CASSEQGAQGYTF. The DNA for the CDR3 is TGTGCCAGCAGTGAACAGGGGGCGCAAGGCTACACCTTC.

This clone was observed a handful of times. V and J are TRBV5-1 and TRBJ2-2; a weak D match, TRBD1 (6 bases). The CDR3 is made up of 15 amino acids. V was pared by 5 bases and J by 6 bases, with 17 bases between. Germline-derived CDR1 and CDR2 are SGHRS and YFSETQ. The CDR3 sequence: CASRLQGFLAGELFF. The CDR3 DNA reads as TGCGCCAGCAGACTACAGGGTTTTCTTGCCGGGGAGCTGTTTTTT. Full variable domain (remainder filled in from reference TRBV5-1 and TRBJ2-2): KAGVTQTPRYLIKTRGQQVTLSCSPISGHRSVSWYQQTPGQGLQFLFEYFSETQRNKGNFPGRFSGRQFSNSRSEMNVSTLELGDSALYLCASRLQGFLAGELFFGEGSRLTVL.

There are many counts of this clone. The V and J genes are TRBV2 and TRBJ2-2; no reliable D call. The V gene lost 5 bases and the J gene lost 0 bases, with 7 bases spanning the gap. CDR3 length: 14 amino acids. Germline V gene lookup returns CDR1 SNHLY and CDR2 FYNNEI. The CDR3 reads CASSLGSNTGELFF. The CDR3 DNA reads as TGTGCCAGCAGTCTAGGCTCGAACACCGGGGAGCTGTTTTTT.

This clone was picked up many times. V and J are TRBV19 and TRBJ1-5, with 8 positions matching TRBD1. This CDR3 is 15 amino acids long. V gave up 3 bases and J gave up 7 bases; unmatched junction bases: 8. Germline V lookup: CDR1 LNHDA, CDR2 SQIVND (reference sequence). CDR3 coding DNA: TGTGCCAGTAGTATCCCCCCTGGACAGGGACAGCCCCAGCATTTT. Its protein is CASSIPPGQGQPQHF. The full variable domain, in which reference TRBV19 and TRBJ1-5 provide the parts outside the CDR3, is DGGITQSPKYLFRKEGQNVTLSCEQNLNHDAMYWYRQDPGQGLRLIYYSQIVNDFQKGDIAEGYSVSREKKESFPLTVTSAQKNPTAFYLCASSIPPGQGQPQHFGDGTRLSIL.

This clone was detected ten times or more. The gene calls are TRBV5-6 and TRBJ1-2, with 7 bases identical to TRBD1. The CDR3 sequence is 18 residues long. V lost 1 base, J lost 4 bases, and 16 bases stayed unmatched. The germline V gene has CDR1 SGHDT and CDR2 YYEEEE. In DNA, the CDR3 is TGTGCCAGCAGCTTGAAGGAGCAAAGCAGGGGGTTAATCTATGGCTACACCTTC. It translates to CASSLKEQSRGLIYGYTF.

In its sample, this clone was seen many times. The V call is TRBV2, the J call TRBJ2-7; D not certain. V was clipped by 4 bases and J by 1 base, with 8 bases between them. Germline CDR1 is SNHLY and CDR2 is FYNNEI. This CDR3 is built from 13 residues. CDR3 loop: CASSGAGSYEQYF. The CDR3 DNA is TGTGCCAGCAGTGGGGCAGGATCCTACGAGCAGTACTTC.

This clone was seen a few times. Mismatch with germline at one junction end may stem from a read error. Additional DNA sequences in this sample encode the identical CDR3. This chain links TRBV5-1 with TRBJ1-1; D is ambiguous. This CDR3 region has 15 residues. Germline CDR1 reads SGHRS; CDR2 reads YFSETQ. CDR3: CASSPTVYRDTEAFF. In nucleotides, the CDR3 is TGTGCCAGCAGCCCAACAGTTTATCGAGACACTGAAGCTTTCTTT.

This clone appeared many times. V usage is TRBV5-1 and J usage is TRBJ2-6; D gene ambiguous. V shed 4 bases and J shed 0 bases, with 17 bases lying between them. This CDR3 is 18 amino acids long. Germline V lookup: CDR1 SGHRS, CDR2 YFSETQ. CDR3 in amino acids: CASSPPSLSSSGANVLTF. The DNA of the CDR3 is TGCGCCAGCAGCCCGCCATCGCTATCAAGCTCTGGGGCCAACGTCCTGACTTTC.

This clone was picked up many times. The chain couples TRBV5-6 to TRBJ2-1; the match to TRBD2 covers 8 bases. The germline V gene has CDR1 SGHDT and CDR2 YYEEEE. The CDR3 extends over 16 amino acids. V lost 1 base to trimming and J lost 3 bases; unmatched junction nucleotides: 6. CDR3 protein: CASSLLLAGYYNEQFF. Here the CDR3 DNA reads TGTGCCAGCAGCTTGCTCCTAGCGGGTTACTACAATGAGCAGTTCTTC.

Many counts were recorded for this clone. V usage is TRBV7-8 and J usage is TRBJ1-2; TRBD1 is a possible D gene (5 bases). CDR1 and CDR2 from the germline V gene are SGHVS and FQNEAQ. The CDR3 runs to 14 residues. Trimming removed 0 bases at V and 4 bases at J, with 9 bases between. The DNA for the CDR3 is TGTGCCAGCAGCTTAGCGCAGGGAGGCTATGGCTACACCTTC. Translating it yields CASSLAQGGYGYTF.

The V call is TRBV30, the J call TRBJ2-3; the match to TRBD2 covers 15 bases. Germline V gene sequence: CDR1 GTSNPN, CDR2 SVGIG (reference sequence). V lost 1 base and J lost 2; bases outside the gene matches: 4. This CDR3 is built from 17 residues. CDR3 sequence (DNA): TGTGCCTGGAGTGGGGGACTAGCGGGGGGTACCACAGATACGCAGTATTTT. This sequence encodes CAWSGGLAGGTTDTQYF.

CDR3 sequence reads: CASSSKTGNQPQHF. The CDR3 nucleotides are TGTGCCAGCAGCTCTAAGACAGGGAATCAGCCCCAGCATTTT. This chain connects TRBV7-2 to TRBJ1-5, with 7 bases aligning to TRBD1. The CDR3 sequence is 14 residues long. Germline V gene lookup returns CDR1 SGHTA and CDR2 FQGNSA. V was clipped by 4 bases and J by 4 bases; unmatched bases: 4.